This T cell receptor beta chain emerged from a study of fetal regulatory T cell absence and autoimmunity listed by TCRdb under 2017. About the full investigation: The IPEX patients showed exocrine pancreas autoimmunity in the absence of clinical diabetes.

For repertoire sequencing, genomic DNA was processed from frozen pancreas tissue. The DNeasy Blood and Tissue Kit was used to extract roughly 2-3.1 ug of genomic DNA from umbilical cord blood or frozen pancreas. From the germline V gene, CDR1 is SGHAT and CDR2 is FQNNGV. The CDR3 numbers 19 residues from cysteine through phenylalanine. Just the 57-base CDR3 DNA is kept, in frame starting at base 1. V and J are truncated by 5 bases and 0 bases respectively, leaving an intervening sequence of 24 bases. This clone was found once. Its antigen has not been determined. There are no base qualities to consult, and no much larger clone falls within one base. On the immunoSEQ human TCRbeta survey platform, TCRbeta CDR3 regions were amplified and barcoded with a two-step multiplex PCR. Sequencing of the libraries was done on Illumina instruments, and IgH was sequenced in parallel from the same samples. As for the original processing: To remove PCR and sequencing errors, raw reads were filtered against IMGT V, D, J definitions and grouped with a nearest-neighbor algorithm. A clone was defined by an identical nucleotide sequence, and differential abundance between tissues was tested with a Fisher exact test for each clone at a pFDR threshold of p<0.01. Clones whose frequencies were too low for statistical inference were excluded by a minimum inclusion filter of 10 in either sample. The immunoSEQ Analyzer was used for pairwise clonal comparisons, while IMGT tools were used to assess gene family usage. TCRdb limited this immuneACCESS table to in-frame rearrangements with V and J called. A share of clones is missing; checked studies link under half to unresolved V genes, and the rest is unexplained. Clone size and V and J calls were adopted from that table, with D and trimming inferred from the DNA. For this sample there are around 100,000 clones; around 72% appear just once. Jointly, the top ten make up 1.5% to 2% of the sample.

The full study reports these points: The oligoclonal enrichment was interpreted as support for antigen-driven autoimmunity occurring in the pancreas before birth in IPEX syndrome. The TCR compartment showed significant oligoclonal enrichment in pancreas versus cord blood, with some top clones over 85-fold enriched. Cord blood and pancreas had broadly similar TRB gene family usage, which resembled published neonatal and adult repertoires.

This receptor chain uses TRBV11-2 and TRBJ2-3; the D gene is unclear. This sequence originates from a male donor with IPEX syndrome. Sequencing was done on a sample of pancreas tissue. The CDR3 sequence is CASSPPTHSTETSTDTQYF. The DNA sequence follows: TGTGCCAGCAGCCCACCGACCCACTCAACCGAGACTAGCACAGATACGCAGTATTTT.